What follows are 23 T cell receptor beta chains derived from one specimen sequenced in a study of T-cell reconstitution after alpha-beta-depleted transplantation in children. A library of TCRbeta sequences, prepared with unique molecular identifiers, was generated. TCRdb used MiXCR to reprocess the PCR reads, holding one entry per CDR3 protein. Of 600,000 or so distinct CDR3 sequences listed, under 25% are singletons. Sequencing used PBMCs, mostly from graft donor cells, obtained 360 days after TCRalphabeta/CD19-depleted stem cell transplant. Every receptor here comes from a boy in the first two years of life who had a stem cell transplant for acute myeloid leukemia, so the T cells may come from the graft donor.

V gene TRBV4-3 combines with J gene TRBJ2-2; D not certain. V shed 0 bases and J shed 0 bases, with 8 bases lying between them. The CDR3 has 16 residues. Germline V gene lookup returns CDR1 LGHNA and CDR2 YSLEER. The CDR3 DNA reads TGCGCCAGCAGCCAAGATCAGATAACGAACACCGGGGAGCTGTTTTTT. It encodes CASSQDQITNTGELFF.

This clonotype occurred a few times. The chain employs TRBV20-1 and TRBJ1-2, with D uncertain. This CDR3 spans 13 amino acids. Per the germline V gene, CDR1 is DFQATT and CDR2 is SNEGSKA (reference sequence). The V end lost 0 bases, the J end lost 6 bases, and 11 bases lay between the germline ends. CDR3: CSARDWPADGYTF. CDR3 DNA sequence: TGCAGTGCTAGAGATTGGCCCGCGGATGGCTACACCTTC.

This clonotype has just one count. V is TRBV6-1 and J is TRBJ2-1; D is perhaps TRBD2 (6 bases). The CDR3 is 14 residues long. Trimming left V 4 bases short and J 9 bases short, with 16 bases between. Germline V gene sequence: CDR1 MNHNS, CDR2 SASEGT. CDR3 amino acids: CASSVAGLRIEQFF. CDR3 DNA: TGTGCCAGCAGTGTGGCGGGACTCCGCATTGAGCAGTTCTTC.

This clonotype was recorded a few times. The rearrangement links TRBV20-1 to TRBJ2-7; the D gene is possibly TRBD2 (6 bases). The germline V and J ends were trimmed by 1 base and 4 bases, with 20 bases remaining between them. This CDR3 is built from 16 residues. The germline V gene has CDR1 DFQATT and CDR2 SNEGSKA (reference sequence). The CDR3, as DNA: TGCAGTGCTAGAGGGGGGGATGAGGACTACCGGTACGAGCAGTACTTC. Translation gives CSARGGDEDYRYEQYF.

A few counts support this clonotype. This CDR3 reads CSVVPSGTEAFF. The CDR3 DNA reads TGCAGCGTTGTACCAAGCGGCACTGAAGCTTTCTTT. The gene calls are TRBV29-1 and TRBJ1-1; unclear D gene. V was trimmed by 4 bases and J by 4 bases, leaving 10 bases between them. The CDR3 covers 12 residues. Germline CDR1 reads SQVTM; CDR2 reads ANQGSEA.

This clonotype has a handful of counts. The gene calls are TRBV7-6 and TRBJ2-2; 10 bases are a match to TRBD2. This CDR3 is built from 18 residues. Germline V gene sequence: CDR1 SGHVS, CDR2 FNYEAQ. J was trimmed by 5 bases and V by 1 base; bases with no gene match: 10. CDR3 loop: CASSLGERGGRTTGELFF. As DNA, the CDR3 is TGTGCCAGCAGCTTAGGAGAGCGGGGGGGCCGAACAACCGGGGAGCTGTTTTTT. Complete variable domain (other parts from reference TRBV7-6 and TRBJ2-2): GAGVSQSPRYKVTKRGQDVALRCDPISGHVSLYWYRQALGQGPEFLTYFNYEAQQDKSGLPNDRFSAERPEGSISTLTIQRTEQRDSAMYRCASSLGERGGRTTGELFFGEGSRLTVL.

This clonotype has only a few counts. This chain uses TRBV6-5 with TRBJ2-1; TRBD2 is a possible D gene (7 bases). The CDR3 length is 17 residues. Germline V CDR1 and CDR2: MNHEY, SVGAGI. Deletions cut 0 bases from V and 7 bases from J, with 19 bases between. CDR3 coding DNA: TGTGCCAGCAGTTACTCTTCGGGGGGCCGGTCAGCAAATGAGCAGTTCTTC. Its translation: CASSYSSGGRSANEQFF.

The rearrangement links TRBV12-3 or TRBV12-4 to TRBJ1-4; D is unclear. The CDR3 totals 15 residues. The V end was cut by 5 bases, the J end by 1 base, with 11 bases between. The CDR3 DNA sequence: TGTGCCAGCAGTCGCAGCCCTCAAACTAATGAAAAACTGTTTTTT. It is translated as CASSRSPQTNEKLFF.

This clonotype showed up many times. The chain carries TRBV5-1 and TRBJ1-2; D perhaps matches TRBD1 (5 bases). Trimming cost V 0 bases and J 2 bases, with 11 bases left between them. The CDR3 covers 15 residues. CDR1 is SGHRS and CDR2 is YFSETQ in the germline V gene. CDR3 protein: CASSLVGDGNYGYTF. CDR3 DNA sequence: TGCGCCAGCAGCTTGGTGGGGGACGGAAACTATGGCTACACCTTC. The variable domain in full, with the rest retrieved from reference TRBV5-1 and TRBJ1-2, is KAGVTQTPRYLIKTRGQQVTLSCSPISGHRSVSWYQQTPGQGLQFLFEYFSETQRNKGNFPGRFSGRQFSNSRSEMNVSTLELGDSALYLCASSLVGDGNYGYTFGSGTRLTVV.

This clonotype has a count of ten or more. The J gene is TRBJ1-5, the V gene TRBV28; TRBD1 might be the D (6 bases). V dropped 4 bases and J dropped 5 bases, with 15 bases sitting between them. The germline gives CDR1 MDHEN, CDR2 SYDVKM. The CDR3 is made up of 15 amino acids. The CDR3 is CASSSRSGDDQPQHF. CDR3 bases: TGTGCCAGCAGTTCGCGGTCAGGGGACGATCAGCCCCAGCATTTT.

CDR3 nucleotides: TGTGCCAGCAGTTACTCGGGGACAGGGTTACCCCTCCACTTT. Translating it yields CASSYSGTGLPLHF. The chain couples TRBV6-5 to TRBJ1-6, with 9 bases that match TRBD1. The CDR3 spans 14 residues. The germline V gene has CDR1 MNHEY and CDR2 SVGAGI. With V trimmed by 0 bases and J by 12 bases, 3 bases remained unmatched.

The chain joins TRBV7-2 to TRBJ1-5; D is undetermined. Trimming removed 0 bases at V and 0 bases at J, with 6 bases between. The CDR3 runs to 15 residues. In germline, CDR1 is SGHTA, CDR2 FQGNSA. The chain's CDR3 is CASSLAPFSNQPQHF. The CDR3 coding sequence is TGTGCCAGCAGCTTAGCACCTTTTAGCAATCAGCCCCAGCATTTT. Drawing the rest from reference TRBV7-2 and TRBJ1-5, the complete variable domain is GAGVSQSPSNKVTEKGKDVELRCDPISGHTALYWYRQSLGQGLEFLIYFQGNSAPDKSGLPSDRFSAERTGGSVSTLTIQRTQQEDSAVYLCASSLAPFSNQPQHFGDGTRLSIL.

This clonotype has at least ten counts. The V and J genes are TRBV28 and TRBJ2-3; D is unresolved. Trimming shortened V by 3 bases and J by 7 bases, and 26 bases separated the two germline ends. This CDR3 has 18 residues. Germline V gene lookup returns CDR1 MDHEN and CDR2 SYDVKM. CDR3: CASSFFFSTAHLGYTQYF. CDR3 nucleotides: TGTGCCAGCAGTTTCTTCTTTTCGACGGCGCACCTCGGGTATACGCAGTATTTT.

This clonotype was observed a few times. The chain has TRBV7-2 and TRBJ2-7, with 8 bases lining up with TRBD1. The CDR3 covers 16 residues. Germline lookup yields CDR1 SGHTA and CDR2 FQGNSA. V trimming: 1 base; J trimming: 1 base; junction bases outside the gene matches: 6. CDR3 in DNA: TGTGCCAGCAGCTTAGATGGGACAGGAAATTCCTACGAGCAGTACTTC. Its translation: CASSLDGTGNSYEQYF.

The CDR3 spells CASSPGLAQSSYNEQFF. CDR3 DNA: TGTGCCAGCTCCCCGGGACTAGCCCAAAGCTCCTACAATGAGCAGTTCTTC. This chain connects TRBV6-1 to TRBJ2-1; TRBD2 matches at 9 bases. In germline, CDR1 is MNHNS, CDR2 SASEGT. With 8 bases clipped from V and 0 bases from J, the junction kept 11 bases outside the gene matches. The CDR3 is 17 amino acids.

Ten or more counts support this clonotype. This chain links TRBV20-1 with TRBJ1-5; weak D call: TRBD1 (6 bases). Germline lookup yields CDR1 DFQATT and CDR2 SNEGSKA (reference sequence). This CDR3 contains 15 residues. V lost 5 bases and J lost 5, with 19 bases in between. CDR3 protein: CSAGQTTGPYQPQHF. The CDR3 DNA follows: TGCAGTGCTGGACAGACAACGGGCCCTTATCAGCCCCAGCATTTT.

The J gene is TRBJ2-1, the V gene TRBV6-2 or TRBV6-3, with 11 positions matching TRBD2. This CDR3 is built from 14 residues. Germline CDR1 and CDR2: MNHEY and SVGEGT. With 10 bases clipped from V and 6 bases from J, the junction kept 8 bases outside the gene matches. CDR3 sequence (DNA): TGTGCCACCCTGATTAGCGGGGGGGGCAATGAGCAGTTCTTC. As protein: CATLISGGGNEQFF.

The table lists this clonotype with many counts. This chain links TRBV14 with TRBJ2-3; a weak D match, TRBD1 (6 bases). CDR1 is SGHDN, CDR2 FVKESK, per germline. CDR3 length: 17 amino acids. The V end was cut by 0 bases, the J end by 0 bases, with 13 bases between. CDR3 bases: TGTGCCAGCAGCCAAGATTCGTCCAGGGGAAGCACAGATACGCAGTATTTT. It codes for CASSQDSSRGSTDTQYF.

The gene calls are TRBV6-5 and TRBJ2-2, with TRBD1 matching over 8 bases. CDR3 length: 17 amino acids. J lost 0 bases, V lost 4 bases, and 7 bases had no gene match. Germline lookup yields CDR1 MNHEY and CDR2 SVGAGI. CDR3 residues: CASSWIAGGPNTGELFF. In DNA form, the CDR3 reads TGTGCCAGCAGTTGGATCGCAGGGGGCCCGAACACCGGGGAGCTGTTTTTT.

The rearrangement uses TRBV11-3 and TRBJ2-1; TRBD1 matches at 9 bases. CDR1 SGHNT and CDR2 YENEEA come from the germline V gene. The CDR3 runs 13 residues. After removal of 8 bases from V and 5 bases from J, the junction contained 4 bases not matched to a gene. The CDR3 region is CASRDRDHNEQFF. CDR3 bases: TGTGCCAGCCGGGACAGGGACCACAATGAGCAGTTCTTC.

Ten or more counts support this clonotype. The rearrangement joins TRBV28 to TRBJ2-7; D might be TRBD1 or TRBD2, each matching 5 bases. CDR1 and CDR2 from the germline V gene are MDHEN and SYDVKM. Trimming left V 6 bases short and J 3 bases short, with 15 bases between. The CDR3 length is 14 residues. CDR3 region: CASSQRKDSYEQYV. The DNA for the CDR3 is TGTGCCAGCAGCCAGCGGAAAGACAGCTACGAGCAGTACGTC.

The table lists this clonotype with a count of one. The chain couples TRBV18 to TRBJ1-3; tentatively, D is TRBD1 (5 bases). V dropped 2 bases and J dropped 8 bases, with 7 bases sitting between them. The CDR3 totals 12 residues. Looked up from germline, CDR1 is KGHSH and CDR2 is LQKENI. CDR3 in amino acids: CASSPAGDTIYF. Here the CDR3 DNA reads TGTGCCAGCTCACCAGCGGGGGACACCATATATTTT.

This chain connects TRBV7-2 to TRBJ2-3; 8 bases align to TRBD2. Germline V gene data show CDR1 as SGHTA and CDR2 as FQGNSA. The CDR3 is 17 amino acids. With 5 bases clipped from V and 1 base from J, the junction kept 11 bases outside the gene matches. The CDR3 here is CASSVLREGPGTDTQYF. The CDR3 DNA reads as TGTGCCAGCAGCGTCCTCCGGGAGGGGCCGGGCACAGATACGCAGTATTTT.